This note documents a single T cell receptor (beta chain) sequence. Germline V gives CDR1 LGHNT, CDR2 FRNRAP. The V gene lost 0 bases and the J gene lost 9 bases, with 17 bases spanning the gap. This CDR3 is built from 16 residues. This sample was included in a study of blood T cell repertoires in COVID-19. Study background: T cells, B-cell-depleted T cells, or PBMCs provided the cDNA or gDNA that served as material.

Per the original data handling: Researchers report that nucleated cell counts were estimated from reference gene primer amplification. The method was immunoSEQ multiplex PCR; TCRdb's version includes in-frame clones alone and lacks a portion of them. The DNA gave D and trimming, while V, J and clone size come from that table. The repertoire holds tens of thousands of clones, with 78% as singletons. The material sequenced was peripheral blood. The rearrangement links TRBV12-5 to TRBJ2-2; a weak D match, TRBD2 (6 bases). The receptor was derived from a human donor in a cohort sampled during active COVID-19. Here the CDR3 DNA reads TGTGCTAGTGGTTTGGTAGTTGGCAGGTGGGACTGGGAGCTGTTTTTT. Its translation is CASGLVVGRWDWELFF.